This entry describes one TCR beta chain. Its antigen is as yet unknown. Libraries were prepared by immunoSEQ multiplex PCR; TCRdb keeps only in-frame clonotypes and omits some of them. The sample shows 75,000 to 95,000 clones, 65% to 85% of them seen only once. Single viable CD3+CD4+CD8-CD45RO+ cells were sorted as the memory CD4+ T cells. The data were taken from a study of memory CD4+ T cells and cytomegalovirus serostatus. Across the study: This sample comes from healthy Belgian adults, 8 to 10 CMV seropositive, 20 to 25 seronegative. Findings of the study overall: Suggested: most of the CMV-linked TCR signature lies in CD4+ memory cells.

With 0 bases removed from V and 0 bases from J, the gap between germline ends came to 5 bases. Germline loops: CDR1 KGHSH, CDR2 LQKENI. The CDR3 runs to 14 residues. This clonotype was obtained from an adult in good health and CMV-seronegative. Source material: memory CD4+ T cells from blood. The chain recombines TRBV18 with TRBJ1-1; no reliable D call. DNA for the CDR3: TGTGCCAGCTCACCACCTTCTCTGAACACTGAAGCTTTCTTT. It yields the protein CASSPPSLNTEAFF.